This TCR beta chain appears in the sequencing data of a study of blood T cell repertoires in COVID-19. Across the whole study: T cells, B-cell-depleted T cells, or PBMCs supplied cDNA or gDNA.

The CDR3 extends over 15 amino acids. The J segment lost 5 bases and the V segment lost 7 bases, leaving 9 bases of the junction unmatched. Looked up from germline, CDR1 is MNHEY and CDR2 is SVGAGI. The repertoire was sequenced with immunoSEQ multiplex PCR; TCRdb's copy has only in-frame clones and lacks some. The sample contains approximately 100,000 clones, roughly 87% of which appear only once. The clonotype comes from a man aged 70-80 years with acute or convalescent COVID-19. The rearrangement links TRBV6-5 to TRBJ1-5; TRBD1 aligns across 9 bases. Sequenced sample: peripheral blood. The CDR3 region has the DNA TGTGCCAGCAACGCCGGGACAGGGTTATATCAGCCCCAGCATTTT. This sequence encodes CASNAGTGLYQPQHF.